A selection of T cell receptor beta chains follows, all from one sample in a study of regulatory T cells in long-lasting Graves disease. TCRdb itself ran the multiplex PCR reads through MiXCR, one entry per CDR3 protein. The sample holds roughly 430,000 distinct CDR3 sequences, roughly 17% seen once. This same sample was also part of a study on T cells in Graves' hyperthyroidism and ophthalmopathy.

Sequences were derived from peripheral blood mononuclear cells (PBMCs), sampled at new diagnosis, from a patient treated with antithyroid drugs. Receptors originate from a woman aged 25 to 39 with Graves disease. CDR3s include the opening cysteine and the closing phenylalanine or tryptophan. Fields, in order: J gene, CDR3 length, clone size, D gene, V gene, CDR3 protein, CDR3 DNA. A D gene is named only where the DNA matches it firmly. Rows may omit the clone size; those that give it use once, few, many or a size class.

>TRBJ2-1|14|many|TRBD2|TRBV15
CATRTSGTYNEQFF
TGTGCCACCAGAACTAGCGGGACGTACAATGAGCAGTTCTTC
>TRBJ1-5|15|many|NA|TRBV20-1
CSARPTQGSHQPQHF
TGCAGTGCTAGACCAACACAGGGTTCGCATCAGCCCCAGCATTTT
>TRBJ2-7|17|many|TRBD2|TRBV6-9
CASSYQTGLAVNYEQYF
TGTGCCAGCAGTTACCAAACGGGACTAGCGGTCAACTACGAGCAGTACTTC
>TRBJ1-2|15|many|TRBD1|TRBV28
CASSLHRGRGYGYTF
TGTGCCAGCAGTTTACACAGGGGGCGCGGTTATGGCTACACCTTC
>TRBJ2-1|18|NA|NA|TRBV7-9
CASSLARVKTDSYNEQFF
TGTGCCAGCAGCTTAGCGAGGGTCAAAACCGATTCCTACAATGAGCAGTTCTTC
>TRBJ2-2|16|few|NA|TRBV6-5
CASSYYGTAFAGELFF
TGTGCCAGCAGTTATTACGGGACTGCCTTCGCCGGGGAGCTGTTTTTT
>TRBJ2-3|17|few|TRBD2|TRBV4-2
CASSQVVLAGGTDTQYF
TGTGCCAGCAGCCAAGTTGTCCTAGCGGGAGGTACAGATACGCAGTATTTT
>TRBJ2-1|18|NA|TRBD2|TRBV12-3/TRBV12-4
CASTLSPLLAGGSNEQFF
TGTGCCAGCACCTTGTCCCCCTTACTAGCGGGAGGCTCTAATGAGCAGTTCTTC
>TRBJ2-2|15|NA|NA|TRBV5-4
CASSFLEGLRRELFF
TGTGCCAGCAGCTTTTTGGAGGGGCTGAGGCGGGAGCTGTTTTTT
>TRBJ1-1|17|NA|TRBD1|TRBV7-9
CASRAHPRQGMNTEAFF
TGTGCCAGCCGCGCCCACCCCCGACAGGGGATGAACACTGAAGCTTTCTTT
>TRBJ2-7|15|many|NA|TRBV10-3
CAISEQGPPLNEQYF
TGTGCCATCAGTGAGCAGGGGCCACCCCTCAACGAGCAGTACTTC
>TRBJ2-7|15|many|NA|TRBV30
CAWSVWLARGYEQYF
TGTGCCTGGAGTGTATGGCTAGCTAGGGGCTACGAGCAGTACTTC
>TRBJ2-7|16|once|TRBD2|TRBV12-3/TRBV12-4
CASSLDLAGVPHEQYF
TGTGCCAGCAGTTTAGACCTAGCGGGGGTCCCCCACGAGCAGTACTTC
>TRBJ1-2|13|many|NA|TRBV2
CASSSTENYGYTF
TGTGCCAGCAGTTCGACAGAAAACTATGGCTACACCTTC
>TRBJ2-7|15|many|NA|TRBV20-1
CSARDRWGLGYEQYF
TGCAGTGCTAGAGATAGGTGGGGATTAGGTTACGAGCAGTACTTC
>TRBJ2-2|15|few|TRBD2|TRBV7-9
CASSLEGLATGELFF
TGTGCCAGCAGCTTAGAGGGACTAGCCACCGGGGAGCTGTTTTTT
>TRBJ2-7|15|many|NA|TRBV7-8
CASSLEVGTAYEQYF
TGTGCCAGCAGCTTGGAGGTTGGGACCGCCTACGAGCAGTACTTC
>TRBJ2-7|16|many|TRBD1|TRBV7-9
CASSSIDRGVLYEQYF
TGTGCCAGCAGCTCTATCGACAGGGGGGTCTTATACGAGCAGTACTTC
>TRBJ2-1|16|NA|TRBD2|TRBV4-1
CASSQDQAGGSNEQFF
TGCGCCAGCAGCCAAGATCAAGCGGGAGGTAGCAATGAGCAGTTCTTC
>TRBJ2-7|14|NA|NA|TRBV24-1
CATSDPRTANEQYF
TGTGCCACCAGTGATCCAAGGACAGCCAACGAGCAGTACTTC
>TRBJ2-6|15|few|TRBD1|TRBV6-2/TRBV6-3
CASSETGSGANVLTF
TGTGCCAGCAGTGAGACAGGGTCTGGGGCCAACGTCCTGACTTTC
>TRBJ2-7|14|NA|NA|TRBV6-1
CASSDIGLSYEQYF
TGTGCCAGCAGTGATATCGGGTTGAGCTACGAGCAGTACTTC
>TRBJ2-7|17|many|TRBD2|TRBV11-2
CASSLDGRSGRAYEQYF
TGTGCCAGCAGCTTAGATGGGAGGAGCGGGAGGGCCTACGAGCAGTACTTC
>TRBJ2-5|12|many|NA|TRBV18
CASSPSGETQYF
TGTGCCAGCTCACCATCGGGCGAGACCCAGTACTTC
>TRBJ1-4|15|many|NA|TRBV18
CASSRLQNSNEKLFF
TGTGCCAGCTCACGATTACAGAACTCGAATGAAAAACTGTTTTTT
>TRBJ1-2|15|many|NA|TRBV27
CASRRQEGLNYGYTF
TGTGCCAGCAGGAGACAGGAAGGATTAAACTATGGCTACACCTTC
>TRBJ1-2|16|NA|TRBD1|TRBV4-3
CASSETNRGINYGYTF
TGCGCCAGCAGCGAGACGAACAGGGGAATCAACTATGGCTACACCTTC
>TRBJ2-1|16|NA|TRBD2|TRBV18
CASSPYLAGAGNEQFF
TGTGCCAGCTCACCATATCTAGCGGGAGCTGGAAATGAGCAGTTCTTC
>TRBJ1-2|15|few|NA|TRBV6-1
CASSVGPGNPYGYTF
TGTGCCAGCAGTGTAGGCCCCGGAAACCCCTATGGCTACACCTTC
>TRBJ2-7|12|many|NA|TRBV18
CASSPRDDEQYF
TGTGCCAGCTCACCAAGGGACGACGAGCAGTACTTC
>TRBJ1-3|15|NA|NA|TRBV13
CASSLARRTGNTIYF
TGTGCCAGCAGCTTAGCCAGGAGAACTGGAAACACCATATATTTT
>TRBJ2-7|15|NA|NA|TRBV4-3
CASSQAPVFTYEQYF
TGCGCCAGCAGCCAAGCCCCAGTTTTTACCTACGAGCAGTACTTC
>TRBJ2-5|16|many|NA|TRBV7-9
CASSWNAGPYQETQYF
TGTGCCAGCAGCTGGAATGCGGGACCGTACCAAGAGACCCAGTACTTC
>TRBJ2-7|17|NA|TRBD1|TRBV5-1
CASSPPTGTGYSYEQYF
TGCGCCAGCAGCCCCCCCACCGGGACAGGGTACTCCTACGAGCAGTACTTC
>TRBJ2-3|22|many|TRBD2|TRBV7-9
CASSYLRISLAGGTTSTDTQYF
TGTGCCAGCAGCTACCTCAGGATTTCGCTAGCGGGAGGAACTACTAGCACAGATACGCAGTATTTT
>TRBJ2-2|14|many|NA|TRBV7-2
CASSLGVPPRELFF
TGTGCCAGCAGCTTAGGAGTTCCGCCCCGGGAGCTGTTTTTT
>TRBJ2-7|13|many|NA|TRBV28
CASRAPTSYEQYF
TGTGCCAGCAGGGCCCCCACCTCCTACGAGCAGTACTTC
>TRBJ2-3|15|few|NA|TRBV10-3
CAISDRLDSTDTQYF
TGTGCCATCAGTGATAGGCTAGATAGCACAGATACGCAGTATTTT
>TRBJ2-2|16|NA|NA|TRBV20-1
CSASRWDGQNTGELFF
TGCAGTGCTAGTCGGTGGGACGGACAGAACACCGGGGAGCTGTTTTTT
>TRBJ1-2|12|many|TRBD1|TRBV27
CASLDRGYGYTF
TGTGCCAGCCTCGACAGGGGCTATGGCTACACCTTC
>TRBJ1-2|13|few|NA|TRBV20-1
CSARDQANYGYTF
TGCAGTGCTAGGGACCAGGCTAACTATGGCTACACCTTC
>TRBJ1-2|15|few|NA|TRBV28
CASSLEWVEGRGYTF
TGTGCCAGCAGTTTAGAGTGGGTGGAGGGGCGTGGCTACACCTTC
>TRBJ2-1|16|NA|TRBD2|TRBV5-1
CASSEHGLAGVNEQFF
TGCGCCAGCAGCGAACACGGACTAGCGGGAGTGAATGAGCAGTTCTTC
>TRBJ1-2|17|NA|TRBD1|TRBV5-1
CASSSDPGDRVLYGYTF
TGCGCCAGCAGCTCCGACCCGGGGGACAGGGTACTCTATGGCTACACCTTC
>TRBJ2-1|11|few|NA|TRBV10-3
CAISGPREQFF
TGTGCCATCAGTGGCCCCCGTGAGCAGTTCTTC
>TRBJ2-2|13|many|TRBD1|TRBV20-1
CSAPDRGTGELFF
TGCAGTGCTCCGGACAGGGGAACCGGGGAGCTGTTTTTT
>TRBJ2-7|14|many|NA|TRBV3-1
CASSRKGLSYEQYF
TGTGCCAGCAGCCGCAAGGGGCTATCCTACGAGCAGTACTTC
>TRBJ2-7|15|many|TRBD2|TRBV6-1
CASRTTSGGSYEQYF
TGTGCCAGCAGGACGACTAGCGGAGGATCCTACGAGCAGTACTTC
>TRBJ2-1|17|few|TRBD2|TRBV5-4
CASSPQTGTSGRSEQFF
TGTGCCAGCAGCCCACAGACCGGGACTAGCGGGAGGAGTGAGCAGTTCTTC
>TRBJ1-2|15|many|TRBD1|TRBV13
CASSDGTGSPLRYTF
TGTGCCAGCAGCGATGGGACAGGTAGCCCCCTACGCTACACCTTC
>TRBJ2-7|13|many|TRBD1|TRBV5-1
CASTPGQSYEQYF
TGCGCCAGCACCCCGGGACAGTCCTACGAGCAGTACTTC
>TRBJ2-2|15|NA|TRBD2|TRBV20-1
CSASPSSGDTGELFF
TGCAGTGCTTCACCTTCTAGCGGAGACACCGGGGAGCTGTTTTTT
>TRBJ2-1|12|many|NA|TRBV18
CASSPQGSGRLF
TGTGCCAGCTCACCACAAGGCTCAGGGAGGCTCTTC
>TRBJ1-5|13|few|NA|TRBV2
CASREDSNQPQHF
TGTGCCAGCAGGGAGGACAGTAATCAGCCCCAGCATTTT
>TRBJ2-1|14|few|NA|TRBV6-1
CASIWAGEGSEQFF
TGTGCCAGCATATGGGCAGGGGAGGGCAGTGAGCAGTTCTTC